This is a list of T cell receptor beta chains from one sample in a study of molecular identifiers for immune sequencing clone quantification. TCRdb recomputed calls from the PCR reads with MiXCR, one row per CDR3 protein. The sample lists about 640,000 distinct CDR3 sequences; about 20% were seen once. Sequenced input: naive CD8+ T cells from blood, with Jurkat cell RNA spiked in. The source is a human donor in good health. Some libraries in this study had Jurkat cell RNA spiked in. The CDR3 runs from the conserved cysteine through the conserved F or W. Each record gives: V gene, J gene, D gene, CDR3 protein. D genes are given only for firm matches.

v_gene: TRBV6-1; j_gene: TRBJ1-5; d_gene: TRBD1; CDR3aa: CASRRRQGLEQPQHF
v_gene: TRBV4-3; j_gene: TRBJ2-7; d_gene: -; CDR3aa: CASSHTTLADYSEQYF
v_gene: TRBV9; j_gene: TRBJ2-3; d_gene: -; CDR3aa: CASSGPTVGTDTQYF
v_gene: TRBV7-9; j_gene: TRBJ2-2; d_gene: -; CDR3aa: CASSLTWGRFTGELFF
v_gene: TRBV28; j_gene: TRBJ2-2; d_gene: TRBD1; CDR3aa: CASRFDRGNTGELFF
v_gene: TRBV24-1; j_gene: TRBJ1-1; d_gene: -; CDR3aa: CATSDLPRTENTEAFF
v_gene: TRBV9; j_gene: TRBJ1-2; d_gene: -; CDR3aa: CASSVDGLGGANYGYTF
v_gene: TRBV4-3; j_gene: TRBJ1-1; d_gene: TRBD1; CDR3aa: CASSKTGENTEAFF
v_gene: TRBV11-2; j_gene: TRBJ2-6; d_gene: TRBD1; CDR3aa: CASSSNPGTGPGANVLTF
v_gene: TRBV20-1; j_gene: TRBJ2-3; d_gene: TRBD1; CDR3aa: CSATYEGDRAYDTQYF
v_gene: TRBV3-1; j_gene: TRBJ2-2; d_gene: -; CDR3aa: CASSPGWTSNTGELFF
v_gene: TRBV7-6; j_gene: TRBJ2-3; d_gene: TRBD2; CDR3aa: CASSLAVGLAGGGTDTQYF
v_gene: TRBV12-3/TRBV12-4; j_gene: TRBJ2-1; d_gene: TRBD1; CDR3aa: CASSRRDRVLNEQFF
v_gene: TRBV24-1; j_gene: TRBJ2-3; d_gene: -; CDR3aa: CATSVGEGTDTQYF
v_gene: TRBV2; j_gene: TRBJ2-5; d_gene: TRBD1; CDR3aa: CASSKPGGSIQENQYF
v_gene: TRBV5-6; j_gene: TRBJ1-5; d_gene: -; CDR3aa: CASSLDRGMSNQPQHF
v_gene: TRBV9; j_gene: TRBJ2-7; d_gene: -; CDR3aa: CASSVTSDTYYEQYF
v_gene: TRBV19; j_gene: TRBJ2-4; d_gene: TRBD1; CDR3aa: CASSPGGTGRDIQYF
v_gene: TRBV25-1; j_gene: TRBJ2-3; d_gene: TRBD1; CDR3aa: CACSDQGARGDTQYF
v_gene: TRBV9; j_gene: TRBJ1-3; d_gene: -; CDR3aa: CASSTYPPTASGNTIYF
v_gene: TRBV19; j_gene: TRBJ2-7; d_gene: -; CDR3aa: CASSILGQSEAYEQYF
v_gene: TRBV6-5; j_gene: TRBJ2-6; d_gene: -; CDR3aa: CASSYSSPEGDGSLLGANVLTF
v_gene: TRBV4-3; j_gene: TRBJ2-7; d_gene: TRBD1; CDR3aa: CASSLDREGYEQYF
v_gene: TRBV29-1; j_gene: TRBJ2-7; d_gene: -; CDR3aa: CSVEDRDGRHEQYF
v_gene: TRBV20-1; j_gene: TRBJ2-1; d_gene: -; CDR3aa: CSALSLQRPSYNEQFF
v_gene: TRBV20-1; j_gene: TRBJ1-2; d_gene: -; CDR3aa: CSARDSHNYGYTF
v_gene: TRBV19; j_gene: TRBJ2-7; d_gene: -; CDR3aa: CASSGGVEQYF
v_gene: TRBV5-4; j_gene: TRBJ2-7; d_gene: -; CDR3aa: CASVGSSYEQYF
v_gene: TRBV2; j_gene: TRBJ1-5; d_gene: TRBD1; CDR3aa: CASRDRVSNQPQHF
v_gene: TRBV4-2; j_gene: TRBJ2-7; d_gene: -; CDR3aa: CASSQESFLGQTLYEQYF
v_gene: TRBV7-9; j_gene: TRBJ2-1; d_gene: -; CDR3aa: CASSFGGSYNEQFF
v_gene: TRBV2; j_gene: TRBJ2-7; d_gene: -; CDR3aa: CASSLRGTSAYYEQYF
v_gene: TRBV4-1; j_gene: TRBJ1-1; d_gene: -; CDR3aa: CASSQDRLVRARDTEAFF
v_gene: TRBV18; j_gene: TRBJ2-5; d_gene: -; CDR3aa: CASSPGAGVQETQYF
v_gene: TRBV7-9; j_gene: TRBJ2-6; d_gene: -; CDR3aa: CASSQPSISGANVLTF
v_gene: TRBV6-2/TRBV6-3; j_gene: TRBJ2-1; d_gene: -; CDR3aa: CASSYDPSYNEQFF
v_gene: TRBV6-6; j_gene: TRBJ1-1; d_gene: -; CDR3aa: CASSYPGYRRTEAFF
v_gene: TRBV7-9; j_gene: TRBJ1-4; d_gene: TRBD1; CDR3aa: CASSPGQGLGKLFF
v_gene: TRBV29-1; j_gene: TRBJ1-1; d_gene: -; CDR3aa: CSVVVVGYTEAFF
v_gene: TRBV24-1; j_gene: TRBJ2-6; d_gene: TRBD1; CDR3aa: CATSDRGRWDSGANVLTF
v_gene: TRBV28; j_gene: TRBJ1-5; d_gene: TRBD1; CDR3aa: CASKYRGLSPLQHF
v_gene: TRBV4-1; j_gene: TRBJ2-3; d_gene: -; CDR3aa: CASSRLQGSGTGGGTDTQYF
v_gene: TRBV5-6; j_gene: TRBJ1-6; d_gene: TRBD1; CDR3aa: CASSGTGMASPLHF
v_gene: TRBV29-1; j_gene: TRBJ2-3; d_gene: -; CDR3aa: CSVLADTQYF
v_gene: TRBV28; j_gene: TRBJ2-7; d_gene: TRBD2; CDR3aa: CASSFWGEGLNEQYF
v_gene: TRBV4-1; j_gene: TRBJ2-7; d_gene: -; CDR3aa: CASSHETEQYF